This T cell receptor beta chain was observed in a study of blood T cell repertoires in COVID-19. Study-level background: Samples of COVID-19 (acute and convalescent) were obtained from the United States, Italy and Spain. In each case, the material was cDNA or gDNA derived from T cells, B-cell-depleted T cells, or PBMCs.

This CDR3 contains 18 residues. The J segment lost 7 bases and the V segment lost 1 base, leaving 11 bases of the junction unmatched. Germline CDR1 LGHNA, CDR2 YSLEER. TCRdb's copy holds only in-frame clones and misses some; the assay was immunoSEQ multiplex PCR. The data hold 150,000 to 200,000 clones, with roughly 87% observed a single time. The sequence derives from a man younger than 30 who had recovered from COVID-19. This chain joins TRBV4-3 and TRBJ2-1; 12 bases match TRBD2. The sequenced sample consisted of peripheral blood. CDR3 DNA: TGCGCCAGCAGCCAAGTTGGGTCTAGCGGGAGGGCCGTGAATGAGCAGTTCTTC. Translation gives CASSQVGSSGRAVNEQFF.